This is a list of T cell receptor beta chains from one sample in a study of shared clonotypes between healthy human individuals. Clones were sequenced by immunoSEQ multiplex PCR, and TCRdb holds only the in-frame ones, with some missing. The data show roughly 500,000 clones, with around 73% seen just once and more than 10% held by the top ten. Sequenced sample: PBMCs. Receptor source: a woman in her thirties or forties in good health. Some clones in this sample may be carry-over from other donors' samples. The CDR3 runs from the conserved cysteine through the conserved F or W.

v_call,j_call,cdr3_aa
TRBV6-5,TRBJ1-2,CASSSGQGSVYGYTF
TRBV29-1,TRBJ1-2,CSVVLQDYGYTF
TRBV18,TRBJ2-2,CASSPPSLTADTGELFF
TRBV19,TRBJ1-1,CASSDPNTEAFF
TRBV27,TRBJ2-4,CASRLNRDSHIQYF
TRBV5-4,TRBJ2-1,CASSSMTRSYNEQFF
TRBV29-1,TRBJ2-7,CSAEGTGHPYEQYF
TRBV10-3,TRBJ2-5,CAISESPGLAAGQQETQYF
TRBV6-5,TRBJ2-2,CASSQRTGNTGELFF
TRBV19,TRBJ1-1,CASSKAPAGNTEAFF
TRBV7-7,TRBJ2-5,CASSKQGKETQYF
TRBV28,TRBJ2-2,CATTTGLNTGELFF
TRBV7-2,TRBJ1-2,CASSLGYKRDGYTF
TRBV11-2,TRBJ1-1,CASRTEGGLNTEAFF
TRBV6-1,TRBJ1-2,CASSPGQDRAYGYTF
TRBV19,TRBJ2-5,CASSSTSGVQETQYF
TRBV28,TRBJ1-4,CASRDPGQANEKLFF
TRBV5-1,TRBJ2-7,CASSLGADTYEQYF
TRBV5-1,TRBJ2-7,CASSSTTGLPYEQYF
TRBV2,TRBJ2-2,CASSVSGSRTGELFF
TRBV4-2,TRBJ1-1,CASSQVLSMMRLTEAFF
TRBV11-2,TRBJ2-7,CASGGAYEQYF
TRBV25-1,TRBJ1-1,CASSTPGQGANTEAFF
TRBV7-9,TRBJ2-5,CASSLTTGEETQYF